The rows below give T cell receptor beta chains drawn from one sample of a study of T cell changes during pregnancy in multiple sclerosis. This table comes from immunoSEQ multiplex PCR, and its TCRdb copy is limited to in-frame clones, with some not included. In the table there are some 51,000 clones, about 94% of which are singletons. The starting material was CD8+ T cells from peripheral blood mononuclear cells, obtained in the first trimester of pregnancy. These receptor sequences come from a female donor with multiple sclerosis, enrolled in a pregnancy study. Each CDR3 is given without its conserved first and last residue. The order of the fields is clone size, J gene, V gene, CDR3 protein. The size field is filled for only some rows; it gives once, few, many or a size class.

.	TRBJ2-1	TRBV29-1	SVEGLAGGPSYNEQF
.	TRBJ1-3	TRBV19	ASTDRVSGNTIY
.	TRBJ2-1	TRBV7-9	ASSPPDMTSSYNEQF
once	TRBJ2-5	TRBV6-5	ASSYSGTGGETQY
.	TRBJ2-2	TRBV5-4	ASSPWTGSIGELF
.	TRBJ2-7	TRBV7-2	ASSLEAGGEQY
once	TRBJ2-3	TRBV5-1	ASRITRTGGTDTQY
.	TRBJ2-3	TRBV14	ASSLPTDHTQY
.	TRBJ1-3	TRBV6-5	ASSAGGFGNTIY
.	TRBJ1-1	TRBV10-1	ASSEARTMNTEAF
.	TRBJ2-1	TRBV19	ASSIWGGLSYNEQF
.	TRBJ2-1	TRBV4-1	ASSRSGPTSGRGGEQF
once	TRBJ2-1	TRBV27	ASSLPRLTSGRDEQF
.	TRBJ2-7	TRBV19	ATKLAGGSYEQY
.	TRBJ1-4	TRBV4-1	ASSQEQGPTNEKLF
.	TRBJ2-7	TRBV2	ASSARTDYEQY
.	TRBJ2-7	TRBV5-8	ASSLSPSEQY
.	TRBJ2-1	TRBV7-3	ASSFFGAGGRNNEQF
.	TRBJ1-2	TRBV19	ASTPQGANYGYT
.	TRBJ2-1	TRBV13	ASSLKEREYNEQF
once	TRBJ2-7	TRBV5-5	ASSLASRGYEQY
.	TRBJ1-1	TRBV19	ASSRENTEAF
.	TRBJ2-2	TRBV9	ASSVARNTGELF
.	TRBJ2-7	TRBV9	ASSVGLAGVDEQY
.	TRBJ1-5	TRBV2	ASSEARGSNQPQH
.	TRBJ1-6	TRBV2	ASSDPGTGVVYNSPLH
.	TRBJ2-3	TRBV18	ASSPGTSGGIEDTQY
few	TRBJ1-1	TRBV7-9	ASSHLNTEAF
.	TRBJ2-7	TRBV27	ASSPLEGGHYEQY
.	TRBJ2-7	TRBV7-2	ASSLAASLLYEQY
.	TRBJ1-1	TRBV27	ASSWDSSRTEAF
.	TRBJ2-1	TRBV2	ASSPGPTSGRTSYNEQF
.	TRBJ2-2	TRBV28	ASSPAPSGAGGELF
.	TRBJ2-1	TRBV19	ASSIDYRLLEYWSENEQF
.	TRBJ2-1	TRBV7-9	ASSLALRSNEQF
.	TRBJ1-1	TRBV19	ASSIAPGNTEAF
.	TRBJ1-1	TRBV29-1	SALSDSTEAF
.	TRBJ2-1	TRBV15	ATSRDREGGPIYNEQF
.	TRBJ2-2	TRBV6-1	ASSAGPQPSGRVNTGELF
.	TRBJ2-2	TRBV27	ASRPPQVMQDYTGELF
.	TRBJ1-6	TRBV5-4	ASSHGTGGSPLH
.	TRBJ1-1	TRBV6-4	ASSSSPGGRTEAF
.	TRBJ1-1	TRBV2	ASGPGSQFEAF
few	TRBJ2-7	TRBV9	ASSVEYRGGEQY
.	TRBJ2-3	TRBV7-9	ASSPGTSGTTDTQY
.	TRBJ1-1	TRBV9	ASSVTGRGLPLGNTEAF
.	TRBJ2-4	TRBV13	ASSLLAGGPLAKNIQY
.	TRBJ2-5	TRBV9	ASSGEAGGPTQY
.	TRBJ2-7	TRBV29-1	SVTGTSGRANSYEQY
.	TRBJ2-1	TRBV7-8	ASKTVGSYNEQF
.	TRBJ1-1	TRBV4-2	ASSQVIQGGEAF
.	TRBJ2-3	TRBV2	ASRAGGPSTDTQY
.	TRBJ1-4	TRBV7-9	ASSRGTLQATNEKLF
.	TRBJ2-7	TRBV11-2	ASSLKGVHEQY
.	TRBJ1-2	TRBV7-8	ASSPVDYGYT
once	TRBJ1-5	TRBV2	ASSEKGGPDRASNQPQH